The entry below describes one T cell receptor (beta chain). The data belong to a study of chemoradiotherapy in HPV16-positive cancers. Germline lookup yields CDR1 SGHTA and CDR2 FQGNSA. Deletions cut 4 bases from V and 4 bases from J, with 10 bases between. The CDR3 extends over 13 amino acids. Method: immunoSEQ multiplex PCR; TCRdb's copy keeps in-frame clones and lacks some. Of about 550 clones in the sample, around four fifths were seen once. Source: tumor tissue, taken from a patient who underwent chemoradiotherapy. This chain links TRBV7-2 with TRBJ2-5, with D perhaps matching TRBD2 (5 bases). This TCR came from a human donor with HPV-associated anogenital cancer. The CDR3 DNA is TGTGCCAGCAGCTCCCCGGGGAGAGAGACCCAGTACTTC. Translating gives CASSSPGRETQYF.